The sequence of this T cell receptor beta chain was determined in a study of cytomegalovirus exposure and HLA in healthy donors. Study results and limitations: Another analysis was done later, and it associated roughly 15,000 TCR beta sequences with HLA alleles at 0.05 false discovery rate.

V gave up 2 bases and J gave up 0 bases, with 8 bases separating them. CDR1 is MNHNY and CDR2 is SVGAGI in the germline V gene (reference sequence). This CDR3 is 15 amino acids long. Notes on this clone: Antigen: not known.

60 Vbeta and 13 Jbeta primers were used in PCR. The table came from immunoSEQ multiplex PCR; TCRdb's copy has only in-frame clones and leaves some out. The table shows 150,000 to 200,000 clones, with about three quarters occurring only once. This chain joins TRBV6-6 and TRBJ1-3, with D unclear. Source material: PBMCs. The clonotype was recovered from a man aged 40-49 years in good health and CMV-seropositive. CDR3 coding DNA: TGTGCCAGCAGTTACCAAGCTAGCTCTGGAAACACCATATATTTT. It is translated as CASSYQASSGNTIYF.